These 30 T cell receptor beta chains originate from one sample sequenced in a study of shared clonotypes between healthy human individuals. Assay used: immunoSEQ multiplex PCR; TCRdb lists only in-frame clones, some missing. The table lists roughly 2.5 million clones, 85% to 95% of them singletons. Sequencing was performed on naive CD4+ T cells sorted from blood. The subset: CD45RA+ positively selected. Receptor source: a man younger than 35 in good health.

The V call is TRBV19, the J call TRBJ2-3; no clear D gene. The V end was cut by 7 bases, the J end by 3 bases, with 8 bases between. Germline V lookup: CDR1 LNHDA, CDR2 SQIVND (reference sequence). This CDR3 region has 12 residues. The DNA of the CDR3 is TGTGCCAGTACCGCCTCTACAGATACGCAGTATTTT. This sequence encodes CASTASTDTQYF.

The chain employs TRBV5-4 and TRBJ2-1; TRBD2 agrees at 14 bases. J gave up 7 bases and V 0 bases, and 3 bases lay outside the gene matches. CDR1 and CDR2 (germline): SGHNT, YYREEE (reference sequence). This CDR3 has 16 amino acids. CDR3 region: CASSLGTSGGMNEQFF. The CDR3 region has the DNA TGTGCCAGCAGCTTGGGGACTAGCGGGGGGATGAATGAGCAGTTCTTC.

The chain uses TRBV4-3 and TRBJ2-3, with D unresolved. The V gene lost 0 bases and the J gene lost 3 bases, with 10 bases spanning the gap. Germline values: CDR1 LGHNA, CDR2 YSLEER. The CDR3 spans 15 residues. CDR3 in DNA: TGCGCCAGCAGCCAAGACTGGACCGGAACAGATACGCAGTATTTT. Its translation is CASSQDWTGTDTQYF.

V usage is TRBV6-1 and J usage is TRBJ1-2, with D uncertain. Trimming took off 2 bases at V and 3 bases at J, with 4 bases between the two ends. The germline V gene has CDR1 MNHNS and CDR2 SASEGT. This CDR3 contains 12 residues. The CDR3 region has the DNA TGTGCCAGCAGTGAATTAGACTATGGCTACACCTTC. Translation: CASSELDYGYTF.

The chain has TRBV5-1 and TRBJ2-2; 7 bases map to TRBD2. V gave up 1 base and J gave up 3 bases; unmatched junction bases: 6. This CDR3 has 16 residues. Germline V gives CDR1 SGHRS, CDR2 YFSETQ. This CDR3 is CASSLSSGVHTGELFF. As DNA, the CDR3 is TGCGCCAGCAGCTTGTCCAGCGGGGTGCACACCGGGGAGCTGTTTTTT.

In nucleotides, the CDR3 is TGTGCCAGCGGAACCGACTATGGCTACACCTTC. It yields the protein CASGTDYGYTF. The chain uses TRBV7-9 and TRBJ1-2; D is uncertain. CDR3 length: 11 amino acids. Trimming took 8 bases from V and 3 from J, leaving 7 bases between them. From germline, CDR1 is SEHNR and CDR2 FQNEAQ (reference sequence).

The chain is built from TRBV30 and TRBJ1-3, with TRBD1 matching 7 bases. This CDR3 comprises 20 residues. Trimming at V came to 3 bases and at J to 1 base, leaving 21 bases not matched to a gene. Looked up from germline, CDR1 is GTSNPN and CDR2 is SVGIG (reference sequence). This CDR3 is CAWSDGTVGRVGGSGNTIYF. DNA of the CDR3: TGTGCCTGGAGCGACGGGACAGTTGGCCGTGTGGGGGGTTCTGGAAACACCATATATTTT.

The chain carries TRBV6-5 and TRBJ1-6, with 7 bases identical to TRBD1. From germline, CDR1 is MNHEY and CDR2 SVGAGI. The V and J ends lost 6 bases and 9 bases, in that order; junction bases with no gene match: 8. The CDR3 totals 14 residues. In nucleotides, the CDR3 is TGTGCCAGCAGAACGCCGGGACAGCCTTCACCCCTCCACTTT. Amino acid sequence: CASRTPGQPSPLHF.

The chain carries TRBV29-1 and TRBJ1-1, with 8 bases lining up with TRBD1. The CDR3 has 13 residues. Per germline, CDR1 SQVTM and CDR2 ANQGSEA. V shed 6 bases, J shed 3 bases, and the junction held 6 bases outside the gene matches. The CDR3: CSVTGVRYTEAFF. CDR3 coding DNA: TGCAGCGTGACAGGGGTTAGGTACACTGAAGCTTTCTTT.

J is TRBJ2-5 and V is TRBV18, with TRBD1 as a possible D gene (6 bases). CDR3 length: 13 residues. The germline V gene encodes CDR1 KGHSH and CDR2 LQKENI. Trimming left V 6 bases short and J 0 bases short, with 8 bases between. The CDR3 DNA reads as TGTGCCAGCTCGTCAGGGGACCAAGAGACCCAGTACTTC. It encodes CASSSGDQETQYF.

This rearrangement joins TRBV6-6 to TRBJ2-5; the match to TRBD2 covers 14 bases. The J call could be wrong; TRBJ2-7 is a better fit for the DNA end. Germline assignment: CDR1 MNHNY and CDR2 SVGAGI (reference sequence). The CDR3 loop spans 14 amino acids. The DNA for the CDR3 is TGTGCCAGCAAGGGACTAGCGGGGGACTACGAGCAGTACTTC. This sequence encodes CASKGLAGDYEQYF.

The chain is built from TRBV5-6 and TRBJ2-1, with D perhaps TRBD2 (6 bases). The germline CDR1 and CDR2 sequences are SGHDT and YYEEEE. V dropped 4 bases and J dropped 8 bases, with 16 bases sitting between them. The CDR3 spans 14 residues. The CDR3 here is CASSPDGRRDEQFF. In DNA form, the CDR3 reads TGTGCCAGCAGCCCGGACGGCAGGAGGGATGAGCAGTTCTTC.

With regard to this clone: Other DNA sequences in the same sample also yield this CDR3. The gene calls are TRBV5-6 and TRBJ2-3; D ambiguous. Germline V gene sequence: CDR1 SGHDT, CDR2 YYEEEE. CDR3 length equals 12 residues. The V gene lost 0 bases and the J gene lost 4 bases, with 3 bases spanning the gap. CDR3 nucleotide sequence: TGTGCCAGCAGCTTGGTCCCAGATACGCAGTATTTT. It specifies CASSLVPDTQYF.

The chain joins TRBV29-1 to TRBJ2-5; D unclear. CDR3 length equals 14 residues. The V end lost 2 bases, the J end lost 2 bases, and 12 bases lay between the germline ends. Germline CDR1 reads SQVTM; CDR2 reads ANQGSEA. The CDR3 nucleotides read TGCAGCGTTGAACGGAACGGCCTACAAGAGACCCAGTACTTC. Translating gives CSVERNGLQETQYF.

This clone was detected once. This chain connects TRBV10-2 to TRBJ1-4; D perhaps matches TRBD1 (5 bases). Trimming left V 3 bases short and J 8 bases short, with 16 bases between. CDR3 size: 15 residues. CDR1 is WSHSY and CDR2 is SAAADI in the germline V gene. In DNA form, the CDR3 reads TGCGCCAGCAGTGACCCCGGGACGGTATCGGAAAAACTGTTTTTT. Translation: CASSDPGTVSEKLFF.

This chain joins TRBV28 and TRBJ2-3; the D call may be TRBD1 or TRBD2 (6 bases each). Trimming took 7 bases from V and 0 from J, leaving 11 bases between them. This CDR3 has 14 amino acids. Germline CDR1 MDHEN, CDR2 SYDVKM. This CDR3 reads CASIPGASTDTQYF. The CDR3 nucleotides are TGTGCCAGCATTCCGGGGGCTAGCACAGATACGCAGTATTTT.

V gene TRBV6-1 combines with J gene TRBJ1-5, with D tentatively TRBD1 (6 bases). Germline V gene lookup returns CDR1 MNHNS and CDR2 SASEGT. Trimming left V 1 base short and J 0 bases short, with 16 bases between. CDR3 length: 18 amino acids. CDR3: CASSEVGGQGYSNQPQHF. The CDR3 nucleotides are TGTGCCAGCAGTGAAGTTGGGGGGCAGGGATATAGCAATCAGCCCCAGCATTTT.

DNA for the CDR3: TGTGCCAGCAGATCCGGGACAGTACACACCGGGGAGCTGTTTTTT. It yields the protein CASRSGTVHTGELFF. The genes are TRBV2 and TRBJ2-2; 7 bases match TRBD1. CDR3 length equals 15 residues. The ends lost 6 bases at V and 3 bases at J; junction bases unmatched: 7. Germline loops: CDR1 SNHLY, CDR2 FYNNEI.

The J gene is TRBJ2-3, the V gene TRBV6-5; D possibly matches TRBD1 or TRBD2 (5 bases each). The CDR3 length is 15 residues. V gave up 6 bases and J gave up 2 bases, with 15 bases separating them. Germline CDR1 and CDR2: MNHEY and SVGAGI. This CDR3 reads CASSLRDGFTDTQYF. In DNA, the CDR3 is TGTGCCAGCAGCCTCCGGGACGGGTTCACAGATACGCAGTATTTT.

The V and J genes are TRBV7-6 and TRBJ2-2, with D perhaps TRBD1 or TRBD2 (5 bases each). Germline V gene sequence: CDR1 SGHVS, CDR2 FNYEAQ. Trimming left V 3 bases short and J 0 bases short, with 8 bases between. This CDR3 spans 15 amino acids. The CDR3 is CASSLGVTNTGELFF. The DNA of the CDR3 is TGTGCCAGCAGCTTGGGGGTAACGAACACCGGGGAGCTGTTTTTT.

The V and J genes are TRBV6-4 and TRBJ1-1; D is ambiguous. The length of the CDR3 is 13 residues. V was cut by 4 bases and J by 11 bases, with 17 bases left in between. Germline V lookup: CDR1 MRHNA, CDR2 SNTAGT. The CDR3 nucleotides read TGTGCCAGCAGTGTTTCCTCGAGTTCGGTGGCTTTCTTT. This codes for CASSVSSSSVAFF.

This rearrangement joins TRBV7-3 to TRBJ2-2, with D possibly matching TRBD2 (5 bases). Trimming cost V 5 bases and J 4 bases, with 11 bases left between them. The CDR3 loop spans 14 amino acids. In germline, CDR1 is SGHTA, CDR2 FQGTGA. Here the CDR3 reads CASSKIGVTGELFF. The CDR3 nucleotides are TGTGCCAGCAGCAAAATCGGGGTCACCGGGGAGCTGTTTTTT.

In this sample, this clone turned up once. This sequence joins TRBV5-1 and TRBJ2-2, with TRBD1 matching over 8 bases. Germline CDR1 reads SGHRS; CDR2 reads YFSETQ. This CDR3 spans 17 amino acids. V lost 0 bases and J lost 3; bases outside the gene matches: 7. The CDR3 sequence is CASSLEQGVLDTGELFF. The CDR3 coding sequence is TGCGCCAGCAGCTTGGAACAGGGGGTCTTGGACACCGGGGAGCTGTTTTTT. Full variable domain (remainder filled in from reference TRBV5-1 and TRBJ2-2): KAGVTQTPRYLIKTRGQQVTLSCSPISGHRSVSWYQQTPGQGLQFLFEYFSETQRNKGNFPGRFSGRQFSNSRSEMNVSTLELGDSALYLCASSLEQGVLDTGELFFGEGSRLTVL.

The chain combines TRBV4-1 with TRBJ2-5; possible D gene TRBD2, 6 bases. This CDR3 has 19 residues. CDR1 is MGHRA and CDR2 is YSYEKL in the germline V gene. V lost 2 bases, J lost 3 bases, and 25 bases lay in between. This CDR3 is CASSQFYLGGNQGEETQYF. The CDR3 nucleotides read TGCGCCAGCAGCCAATTCTATCTTGGGGGGAACCAAGGGGAAGAGACCCAGTACTTC.

The rearrangement links TRBV5-1 to TRBJ2-3; 11 bases match TRBD2. V was pared by 4 bases and J by 1 base, with 5 bases of the junction left unmatched. The CDR3 has 16 amino acids. The V gene's germline CDR1 is SGHRS and CDR2 YFSETQ. In DNA, the CDR3 is TGCGCCAGCAGCGACCTTAGCGGGGGGGGCACAGATACGCAGTATTTT. It translates to CASSDLSGGGTDTQYF.

The chain employs TRBV6-1 and TRBJ2-5; a weak D match, TRBD2 (5 bases). The DNA end favors TRBJ2-7, so the J call may be wrong. Germline CDR1 reads MNHNS; CDR2 reads SASEGT. There are 15 residues in the CDR3. Written as DNA, the CDR3 is TGTGCCAGCAGCCTAGAAACTGGACTTTCCTACGAGCAGTACTTC. Translated: CASSLETGLSYEQYF.

This chain joins TRBV19 and TRBJ2-1, with 9 nucleotides matching TRBD2. After removal of 7 bases from V and 7 bases from J, the junction contained 14 bases not matched to a gene. The CDR3 covers 16 residues. The germline V gene has CDR1 LNHDA and CDR2 SQIVND (reference sequence). CDR3 bases: TGTGCCAGTACCCAAGGGGGGCGAGCGGGAGGTAATGAGCAGTTCTTC. Its protein product is CASTQGGRAGGNEQFF.

This chain connects TRBV5-4 to TRBJ1-1; D is unclear. CDR1 is SGHNT and CDR2 is YYREEE in the germline V gene (reference sequence). Trimming shortened V by 4 bases and J by 8 bases, and 18 bases separated the two germline ends. The CDR3 is 14 residues long. As DNA, the CDR3 is TGTGCCAGCAGCCCTAGAGGGTCTGACATCGAAGCTTTCTTT. This sequence encodes CASSPRGSDIEAFF.

To note about this clone: One junction end does not reproduce the germline sequence, and a read error may be involved. The V call is TRBV30, the J call TRBJ2-7; either TRBD1 or TRBD2 may supply D (6 bases each). Germline CDR1 is GTSNPN and CDR2 is SVGIG (reference sequence). CDR3 size: 13 residues. DNA of the CDR3: TGTACCTGGAGTAGGGGGGCCTTGGGAGAGCAGTACTTC. Amino acid sequence: CTWSRGALGEQYF. Full variable domain (rest looked up from reference TRBV30 and TRBJ2-7): SQTIHQWPATLVQPVGSPLSLECTVEGTSNPNLYWYRQAAGRGLQLLFYSVGIGQISSEVPQNLSASRPQDRQFILSSKKLLLSDSGFYLCTWSRGALGEQYFGPGTRLTVT.

This CDR3 is CASSLADTSGLASTDTQYF. In nucleotides, the CDR3 is TGCGCCAGCAGCTTGGCCGACACTAGCGGGCTGGCTAGCACAGATACGCAGTATTTT. The chain couples TRBV5-1 to TRBJ2-3, with 9 nucleotides matching TRBD2. V lost 0 bases to trimming and J lost 0 bases; unmatched junction nucleotides: 11. The CDR3 runs 19 residues. Germline V gene sequence: CDR1 SGHRS, CDR2 YFSETQ.